The 12 T cell receptor beta chains presented below share a single source sample, sequenced in a study of T cell changes during pregnancy in multiple sclerosis. Data came from immunoSEQ multiplex PCR; TCRdb stores just in-frame clones and leaves some out. The data contain roughly 63,000 clones, roughly 88% of them seen just once; the ten biggest clones take up roughly 2.1%. The specimen was peripheral blood, collected in the second trimester of pregnancy. The receptors come from a female donor in good health, enrolled as a control in a pregnancy study.

This chain joins TRBV15 and TRBJ2-3; TRBD2 agrees at 9 bases. The trim removed 7 bases at V and 0 bases at J, leaving 2 bases unmatched. The CDR3 extends over 14 amino acids. The germline gives CDR1 LNHNV, CDR2 YYDKDF (reference sequence). CDR3 in amino acids: CATTAGGSTDTQYF. The CDR3 bases are TGTGCCACCACGGCGGGAGGGAGCACAGATACGCAGTATTTT. Complete variable domain (other parts from reference TRBV15 and TRBJ2-3): DAMVIQNPRYQVTQFGKPVTLSCSQTLNHNVMYWYQQKSSQAPKLLFHYYDKDFNNEADTPDNFQSRRPNTSFCFLDIRSPGLGDTAMYLCATTAGGSTDTQYFGPGTRLTVL.

V and J are TRBV18 and TRBJ2-1; 11 bases align to TRBD2. V lost 2 bases, J lost 9 bases, and 9 bases stayed unmatched. CDR1 and CDR2 (germline): KGHSH, LQKENI. The CDR3 loop spans 16 amino acids. Here the CDR3 reads CASSPTASGGQGEQFF. The CDR3 DNA follows: TGTGCCAGCTCACCAACAGCTAGCGGGGGGCAGGGTGAGCAGTTCTTC.

J is TRBJ1-5 and V is TRBV7-9, with D perhaps TRBD1 (5 bases). The V end lost 5 bases, the J end lost 3 bases, and 17 bases lay between the germline ends. The length of the CDR3 is 16 residues. Germline lookup yields CDR1 SEHNR and CDR2 FQNEAQ (reference sequence). The CDR3 DNA is TGTGCCAGCAGCCTCAGTGTTGCAGGGCTCAATCAGCCCCAGCATTTT. Its translation: CASSLSVAGLNQPQHF.

In the case of this clone: Other DNA sequences in this specimen translate into the identical CDR3. The V gene is TRBV6-5, the J gene TRBJ1-5; D is possibly TRBD1 (6 bases). Germline lookup yields CDR1 MNHEY and CDR2 SVGAGI. CDR3 length: 16 amino acids. V was clipped by 0 bases and J by 2 bases, with 11 bases between them. CDR3 protein: CASSYSAGAGNQPQHF. The CDR3 DNA reads TGTGCCAGCAGTTACTCCGCGGGGGCGGGCAATCAGCCCCAGCATTTT.

The chain combines TRBV19 with TRBJ1-2; no definite D call. Trimming stripped 5 bases from V and 4 bases from J, with 20 bases between. This CDR3 is built from 16 residues. The germline V gene has CDR1 LNHDA and CDR2 SQIVND (reference sequence). The CDR3 region has the DNA TGTGCCAGTAGTCCAGGCGGGAGCTATTCCCTCTATGGCTACACCTTC. Translation gives CASSPGGSYSLYGYTF.

The genes are TRBV28 and TRBJ2-7; D might be TRBD2 (7 bases). CDR1 is MDHEN and CDR2 is SYDVKM in the germline V gene. The CDR3 length is 17 residues. Trimming pared 5 bases from V and 3 bases from J, leaving 23 bases between. DNA of the CDR3: TGTGCCAGCAGTGGGCGGGAGACAGGCCGCCATTTCTACGAGCAGTACTTC. Encoded protein: CASSGRETGRHFYEQYF. The full variable domain, completed using reference TRBV28 and TRBJ2-7, is DVKVTQSSRYLVKRTGEKVFLECVQDMDHENMFWYRQDPGLGLRLIYFSYDVKMKEKGDIPEGYSVSREKKERFSLILESASTNQTSMYLCASSGRETGRHFYEQYFGPGTRLTVT.

Here the CDR3 DNA reads TGTGCCAGCAGCGCCCCACTCAGCGGGGGGGCCCTTGCTACGCAGTATTTT. It specifies CASSAPLSGGALATQYF. V gene TRBV5-6 combines with J gene TRBJ2-3, with 10 bases fitting TRBD2. This CDR3 region has 17 residues. V trimming: 4 bases; J trimming: 8 bases; junction bases outside the gene matches: 16. Germline V CDR1 and CDR2: SGHDT, YYEEEE. The entire variable domain, with the rest obtained from reference TRBV5-6 and TRBJ2-3, is as follows: DAGVTQSPTHLIKTRGQQVTLRCSPKSGHDTVSWYQQALGQGPQFIFQYYEEEERQRGNFPDRFSGHQFPNYSSELNVNALLLGDSALYLCASSAPLSGGALATQYFGPGTRLTVL.

The chain recombines TRBV6-5 with TRBJ1-5; 9 bases agree with TRBD1. Per germline, CDR1 MNHEY and CDR2 SVGAGI. J gave up 2 bases and V 6 bases, and 5 bases lay outside the gene matches. The CDR3 is 15 amino acids. In DNA form, the CDR3 reads TGTGCCAGCAGGAGCCGGGACAGGGGCAATCAGCCCCAGCATTTT. Translating it yields CASRSRDRGNQPQHF.

The V gene is TRBV14, the J gene TRBJ2-1, with 13 bases identical to TRBD2. CDR1 SGHDN and CDR2 FVKESK come from the germline V gene. The CDR3 loop spans 16 amino acids. Unmatched junction bases numbered 7, after V lost 4 bases and J lost 7 bases. CDR3 sequence (DNA): TGTGCCAGCAGCCCAACGGGACTAGCGGGAAAAAATGAGCAGTTCTTC. It specifies CASSPTGLAGKNEQFF.

The genes are TRBV2 and TRBJ1-2, with a possible D match to TRBD1 (5 bases). This CDR3 has 15 residues. V lost 4 bases, J lost 5 bases, and 17 bases lay in between. CDR1 and CDR2 (germline): SNHLY, FYNNEI. DNA for the CDR3: TGTGCCAGCAGTGCCCAAGGGGCCGGGGGATATGGCTACACCTTC. Translated: CASSAQGAGGYGYTF.

This chain connects TRBV19 to TRBJ2-3; TRBD1 aligns across 7 bases. CDR3 length: 16 amino acids. V lost 5 bases, J lost 2 bases, and 10 bases stayed unmatched. Germline CDR1 is LNHDA and CDR2 is SQIVND (reference sequence). CDR3 loop: CASSSDRDRFTDTQYF. Written as DNA, the CDR3 is TGTGCCAGTAGTTCAGACCGGGACAGATTCACAGATACGCAGTATTTT.

In this sample, this clone turned up once. V gene TRBV7-9 combines with J gene TRBJ2-5; tentative D call: TRBD2 (5 bases). V was pared by 7 bases and J by 4 bases, with 19 bases between. In germline, CDR1 is SEHNR, CDR2 FQNEAQ (reference sequence). The CDR3 is 15 amino acids. The DNA for the CDR3 is TGTGCCAGCATCCCCACCTGGAGCGGTGGAGAGACCCAGTACTTC. Protein product: CASIPTWSGGETQYF.